The 27 T cell receptor beta chains below come from one sample, sequenced in a study of T cells in Graves' hyperthyroidism and ophthalmopathy. TCR beta CDR3 region amplification was performed from RNA transcripts. The TCR CDR3 first-round RT-PCR relied on the HTBI primer set. TCRdb fed the multiplex PCR reads into MiXCR, producing one record per CDR3 protein. The table records roughly 380,000 distinct CDR3 sequences, 11% to 15% of them present only once. The sequencing input was blood. The receptors were gathered from a woman in her sixties or seventies with Graves' hyperthyroidism.

The chain combines TRBV19 with TRBJ1-4, with TRBD1 matching 9 bases. This CDR3 comprises 13 residues. Germline CDR1 reads LNHDA; CDR2 reads SQIVND (reference sequence). Trimming cost V 4 bases and J 8 bases; bases outside gene matches: 2. The CDR3 sequence is CASSKDRGEKLFF. In DNA, the CDR3 is TGTGCCAGTAGTAAGGACAGGGGAGAAAAACTGTTTTTT.

This clonotype showed up many times. The genes are TRBV20-1 and TRBJ2-7; 8 bases agree with TRBD1. The CDR3 is made up of 12 amino acids. Germline V gives CDR1 DFQATT, CDR2 SNEGSKA (reference sequence). V shed 6 bases and J 7 bases; nucleotides not matched to a gene: 8. The CDR3 DNA sequence: TGCAGTGCACCCGGACAGGGCGGAGAGCAGTACTTC. It translates to CSAPGQGGEQYF.

By share, this clonotype ranks as medium-sized. The chain employs TRBV7-2 and TRBJ2-3; TRBD2 agrees at 12 bases. Germline V CDR1 and CDR2: SGHTA, FQGNSA. Unmatched junction bases numbered 0, after V lost 3 bases and J lost 5 bases. This CDR3 spans 14 amino acids. The CDR3 sequence: CASSLTSGGDTQYF. Here the CDR3 DNA reads TGTGCCAGCAGCTTGACTAGCGGGGGAGATACGCAGTATTTT.

This clonotype has a handful of counts. The gene calls are TRBV6-5 and TRBJ2-5; weak D call: TRBD1 (5 bases). The germline V gene encodes CDR1 MNHEY and CDR2 SVGAGI. The CDR3 has 14 amino acids. With 0 bases removed from V and 1 base from J, the gap between germline ends came to 6 bases. The CDR3 region is CASSYSRGQETQYF. The DNA of the CDR3 is TGTGCCAGCAGTTACTCAAGGGGCCAAGAGACCCAGTACTTC.

This clonotype was detected ten times or more. This chain joins TRBV7-6 and TRBJ2-5; D is ambiguous. V shed 5 bases and J shed 5 bases, with 9 bases lying between them. The CDR3 is 12 residues long. The germline CDR1 and CDR2 sequences are SGHVS and FNYEAQ. CDR3: CASSPQEETQYF. In DNA form, the CDR3 reads TGTGCCAGCAGCCCCCAGGAGGAGACCCAGTACTTC. The whole variable domain, filled in from reference TRBV7-6 and TRBJ2-5, reads GAGVSQSPRYKVTKRGQDVALRCDPISGHVSLYWYRQALGQGPEFLTYFNYEAQQDKSGLPNDRFSAERPEGSISTLTIQRTEQRDSAMYRCASSPQEETQYFGPGTRLLVL.

The rearrangement links TRBV7-9 to TRBJ2-7, with TRBD2 matching 11 bases. Looked up from germline, CDR1 is SEHNR and CDR2 is FQNEAQ (reference sequence). Losses at the gene ends were 5 bases for V and 3 bases for J; bases not matched to a gene: 9. The CDR3 contains 16 residues. This CDR3 reads CASSPLSGRGSYEQYF. CDR3 DNA sequence: TGTGCCAGCAGCCCCCTTAGCGGGAGGGGAAGCTACGAGCAGTACTTC.

This clonotype has a count of ten or more. V is TRBV7-2 and J is TRBJ1-6; D remains unclear. The germline V and J ends were trimmed by 3 bases and 11 bases, with 20 bases remaining between them. Germline V gives CDR1 SGHTA, CDR2 FQGNSA. The CDR3 length is 16 residues. The CDR3 here is CASSFPGSPKGTPLHF. The CDR3 DNA reads TGTGCCAGCAGCTTTCCCGGTAGCCCTAAAGGCACACCCCTCCACTTT. The whole variable domain, filled in from reference TRBV7-2 and TRBJ1-6, reads GAGVSQSPSNKVTEKGKDVELRCDPISGHTALYWYRQSLGQGLEFLIYFQGNSAPDKSGLPSDRFSAERTGGSVSTLTIQRTQQEDSAVYLCASSFPGSPKGTPLHFGNGTRLTVT.

This clonotype showed up many times. The chain combines TRBV20-1 with TRBJ2-3; D not resolved. CDR3 length: 13 amino acids. Trimming removed 5 bases at V and 6 bases at J, with 15 bases between. Germline assignment: CDR1 DFQATT and CDR2 SNEGSKA (reference sequence). This CDR3 is CSAHLTGPDTQYF. The CDR3 region has the DNA TGCAGTGCTCATCTTACCGGGCCCGATACGCAGTATTTT.

The V and J genes are TRBV7-9 and TRBJ2-1, with 11 bases lining up with TRBD2. Trimming took 3 bases from V and 6 from J; bases not matched to a gene: 16. The CDR3 totals 19 residues. The germline CDR1 and CDR2 sequences are SEHNR and FQNEAQ (reference sequence). This chain's CDR3 is CASSLTPSILAGAGNEQFF. The DNA for the CDR3 is TGTGCCAGCAGCTTGACCCCCAGCATACTAGCGGGAGCGGGCAATGAGCAGTTCTTC.

To note about this clonotype: Just one base apart from a much larger clone, this may be a read error. This sequence joins TRBV5-1 and TRBJ2-2; tentative D call: TRBD1 (5 bases). Germline CDR1 SGHRS, CDR2 YFSETQ. Trimming stripped 2 bases from V and 3 bases from J, with 17 bases between. The CDR3 totals 17 residues. CDR3 nucleotides: TGCGCCAGCAGCTTAGGGGCCAGGGCGTGGGACACCGGGGAGCTGTTTTTT. This encodes CASSLGARAWDTGELFF.

In regard to this clonotype: Given a much more abundant clone one base away, this may be a read error. The chain joins TRBV20-1 to TRBJ2-5; D not resolved. The CDR3 has 16 residues. V was trimmed by 0 bases and J by 3 bases, leaving 17 bases between them. Per germline, CDR1 DFQATT and CDR2 SNEGSKA (reference sequence). CDR3 DNA sequence: TGCAGTGCTAGAGATCTTGCTGGAGCGATAAAAGAGACCCAGTACTTC. It codes for CSARDLAGAIKETQYF.

The V gene is TRBV4-2, the J gene TRBJ1-4; D ambiguous. The germline gives CDR1 LGHNA, CDR2 YNFKEQ. V was cut by 5 bases and J by 5 bases, with 3 bases left in between. This CDR3 region has 11 residues. The CDR3 is CASSGNEKLFF. The CDR3, as DNA: TGTGCCAGCAGCGGAAATGAAAAACTGTTTTTT.

Ten or more counts support this clonotype. This chain connects TRBV3-1 to TRBJ2-2; TRBD2 is a possible D gene (6 bases). Trimming cost V 4 bases and J 0 bases, with 12 bases left between them. This CDR3 is 16 amino acids long. CDR1 is LGHDT and CDR2 is YNNKEL in the germline V gene (reference sequence). The chain's CDR3 is CASSPWWGANTGELFF. In DNA form, the CDR3 reads TGTGCCAGCAGCCCCTGGTGGGGGGCGAACACCGGGGAGCTGTTTTTT. Variable domain in full (rest from reference TRBV3-1 and TRBJ2-2): DTAVSQTPKYLVTQMGNDKSIKCEQNLGHDTMYWYKQDSKKFLKIMFSYNNKELIINETVPNRFSPKSPDKAHLNLHINSLELGDSAVYFCASSPWWGANTGELFFGEGSRLTVL.

This clonotype was observed at least ten times. The chain links TRBV28 to TRBJ2-7, with D uncertain. CDR1 MDHEN and CDR2 SYDVKM come from the germline V gene. The CDR3 has 15 amino acids. Trimming took off 4 bases at V and 2 bases at J, with 15 bases between the two ends. The CDR3: CASSSTSRLAYEQYF. The CDR3 DNA reads TGTGCCAGCAGTTCTACCTCGAGGCTTGCCTACGAGCAGTACTTC.

The chain recombines TRBV7-2 with TRBJ2-1; 7 bases match TRBD2. Germline V gene lookup returns CDR1 SGHTA and CDR2 FQGNSA. The CDR3 is 12 residues long. V trimming: 5 bases; J trimming: 9 bases; junction bases outside the gene matches: 4. Here the CDR3 reads CASSPGLLEQFF. The CDR3 nucleotides read TGTGCCAGCAGCCCGGGACTACTTGAGCAGTTCTTC.

This clonotype was observed many times. The chain carries TRBV11-3 and TRBJ2-1; D is perhaps TRBD1 or TRBD2 (6 bases each). Trimming pared 5 bases from V and 9 bases from J, leaving 17 bases between. CDR3 length: 14 residues. CDR1 is SGHNT, CDR2 YENEEA, per germline. The chain's CDR3 is CASSLGGGTLEQFF. CDR3 bases: TGTGCCAGCAGCCTCGGGGGCGGGACTCTTGAGCAGTTCTTC. Based on the CDR3 plus reference TRBV11-3 and TRBJ2-1, the full variable domain is EAGVVQSPRYKIIEKKQPVAFWCNPISGHNTLYWYLQNLGQGPELLIRYENEEAVDDSQLPKDRFSAERLKGVDSTLKIQPAELGDSAVYLCASSLGGGTLEQFFGPGTRLTVL.

This clonotype was picked up many times. The chain uses TRBV15 and TRBJ2-1; the D gene is possibly TRBD1 (6 bases). Germline lookup yields CDR1 LNHNV and CDR2 YYDKDF (reference sequence). Trimming removed 3 bases from V and 4 bases from J, with 19 bases in between. The length of the CDR3 is 17 residues. The CDR3 nucleotides are TGTGCCACCAGCAGGAACAGGGAGCCACCGATTTACAATGAGCAGTTCTTC. As protein: CATSRNREPPIYNEQFF.

This clonotype was seen at least ten times. This chain's CDR3 is CASSRKSTDTQYF. The DNA for the CDR3 is TGTGCCAGCAGCAGAAAGAGCACAGATACGCAGTATTTT. The chain recombines TRBV12-3 or TRBV12-4 with TRBJ2-3; D not certain. V was cut by 6 bases and J by 0 bases, with 7 bases left in between. This CDR3 has 13 residues.

The CDR3 region has the DNA TGTGCCAGCAGTTCCCCAAGCGGGAGGGCAAGGGGCTACGAGCAGTACTTC. This sequence encodes CASSSPSGRARGYEQYF. The chain combines TRBV28 with TRBJ2-7; TRBD2 matches 10 bases. The CDR3 contains 17 residues. V lost 4 bases and J lost 3; bases outside the gene matches: 12. From germline, CDR1 is MDHEN and CDR2 SYDVKM.

This clonotype was seen ten or more times. V gene TRBV2 combines with J gene TRBJ2-3; 8 nucleotides match TRBD1. CDR1 is SNHLY and CDR2 is FYNNEI in the germline V gene. The V and J ends lost 9 bases and 0 bases, in that order; junction bases with no gene match: 11. This CDR3 is built from 16 residues. CDR3 sequence (DNA): TGTGCCAGGACCGGACAGGGCAAACTTAGCACAGATACGCAGTATTTT. Translation gives CARTGQGKLSTDTQYF.

V is TRBV6-2 or TRBV6-3 and J is TRBJ1-5; D ambiguous. The CDR3 length is 15 residues. CDR1 MNHEY and CDR2 SVGEGT come from the germline V gene. With 2 bases removed from V and 7 bases from J, the gap between germline ends came to 15 bases. The CDR3 loop reads CASSYTRTAGQPQHF. The CDR3 DNA is TGTGCCAGCAGTTACACGAGGACTGCGGGGCAGCCCCAGCATTTT.

This clonotype was recorded at least ten times. The chain combines TRBV6-4 with TRBJ2-7; D gene ambiguous. V dropped 8 bases and J dropped 5 bases, with 22 bases sitting between them. The germline V gene has CDR1 MRHNA and CDR2 SNTAGT. The CDR3 totals 15 residues. In nucleotides, the CDR3 is TGTGCCAGCGGTGGGGTGGGCCAGGCCAACCACGAGCAGTACTTC. It encodes CASGGVGQANHEQYF.

This clonotype has a count of ten or more. V usage is TRBV11-2 and J usage is TRBJ2-7; 15 nucleotides line up with TRBD2. V lost 5 bases to trimming and J lost 2 bases; unmatched junction nucleotides: 7. The CDR3 length is 17 residues. Germline loops: CDR1 SGHAT, CDR2 FQNNGV. CDR3: CASSAGLAGGPTYEQYF. The CDR3 nucleotides read TGTGCCAGCAGCGCGGGACTAGCGGGAGGTCCGACCTACGAGCAGTACTTC.

This clonotype has ten or more counts. The chain joins TRBV18 to TRBJ2-1; the D gene is possibly TRBD2 (5 bases). CDR1 and CDR2 from the germline V gene are KGHSH and LQKENI. The CDR3 consists of 14 residues. V was trimmed by 5 bases and J by 2 bases, leaving 10 bases between them. This CDR3 is CASSDAGAYNEQFF. The CDR3 DNA reads as TGTGCCAGCTCAGACGCCGGGGCCTACAATGAGCAGTTCTTC.

Notes on this clonotype: A single base separates this from a much larger clone, so it may be a read error. V usage is TRBV12-3 or TRBV12-4 and J usage is TRBJ1-6, with TRBD1 as a possible D gene (5 bases). The CDR3 is 14 amino acids. Between the trimmed V and J ends, which lost 5 bases and 10 bases, there was a span of 15 bases. The CDR3 sequence: CASSATWGGSPLHF. The CDR3 DNA follows: TGTGCCAGCAGTGCCACATGGGGGGGGTCACCCCTCCACTTT.

The chain recombines TRBV12-3 or TRBV12-4 with TRBJ2-2; the match to TRBD2 covers 9 bases. The CDR3 extends over 11 amino acids. Trimming cost V 4 bases and J 15 bases; bases outside gene matches: 3. The CDR3 loop reads CASSYSGSLFF. The CDR3 bases are TGTGCCAGCAGTTATAGCGGGAGTTTGTTTTTT.

The table lists this clonotype with a few counts. The chain combines TRBV10-2 with TRBJ1-6; tentative D call: TRBD1 (6 bases). The CDR3 covers 17 residues. V was trimmed by 2 bases and J by 0 bases, leaving 11 bases between them. Germline lookup yields CDR1 WSHSY and CDR2 SAAADI. CDR3 in DNA: TGCGCCAGCAGTGAGGAGGGACACCGCTCCTATAATTCACCCCTCCACTTT. Protein sequence: CASSEEGHRSYNSPLHF.